This is a list of T cell receptor beta chains from one sample in a study of blood T cell repertoires in COVID-19. Profiled with immunoSEQ multiplex PCR; TCRdb holds only in-frame clones, not every one. The sample holds about 240,000 clones; roughly 87% are singletons and the top ten take around 6.9%. The material sequenced was peripheral blood. The receptors here all came from a man aged 60 to 69 who had recovered from COVID-19. CDR3s leave out the opening cysteine and the closing phenylalanine or tryptophan.

j_gene | v_gene | CDR3aa
TRBJ2-3 | TRBV30 | AWSVLRGHTQY
TRBJ1-6 | TRBV9 | ASSVEGQVNSPLH
TRBJ2-7 | TRBV6-1 | ASSEKRATKQY
TRBJ2-3 | TRBV18 | ASSPRRSGLASDTQY
TRBJ1-1 | TRBV5-6 | ASSFSPANTEAF
TRBJ2-4 | TRBV29-1 | SVVLSGSPNIQY
TRBJ2-7 | TRBV3-1/TRBV3-2 | ASSQGRPYEQY
TRBJ2-2 | TRBV7-8 | ASSLAPSGGTTGELF
TRBJ2-1 | TRBV25-1 | ASSDPQRGDEQF
TRBJ2-7 | TRBV27 | ASSLTGGAGEQY
TRBJ1-3 | TRBV10-3 | AISDRANSGNTIY
TRBJ2-7 | TRBV29-1 | SVFKLGEQY
TRBJ1-6 | TRBV5-8 | ASSLTVSYNSPLH
TRBJ2-1 | TRBV24-1 | ATSDPGRGDWNEQF
TRBJ1-5 | TRBV27 | ASSSPRGRGNQPQH
TRBJ2-1 | TRBV5-1 | ASSLGFGGNEQF
TRBJ1-2 | TRBV3-1/TRBV3-2 | ASSQGQGGGYT
TRBJ1-2 | TRBV10-2 | ASRETGENYGYT
TRBJ2-7 | TRBV3-1/TRBV3-2 | ASSQWGQGAYEQY
TRBJ1-2 | TRBV15 | ATSRGRSNYGYT
TRBJ2-2 | TRBV2 | ASTRTGQTGELF
TRBJ1-2 | TRBV5-1 | ASSYGVVNYGYT
TRBJ2-1 | TRBV11-2 | ASSLFGSSAGGRYNEQF
TRBJ2-3 | TRBV12-3/TRBV12-4 | ASSLTDTQY
TRBJ2-5 | TRBV5-1 | ASSLGGLGETQY
TRBJ1-5 | TRBV12-5 | ASGPNVLTGYSNQPQH